Here is one T cell receptor beta chain with its context. The CDR3 totals 16 residues. Germline loops: CDR1 LNHDA, CDR2 SQIVND (reference sequence). V was shortened by 6 bases and J by 6 bases, with 21 bases between the two germline ends. The repertoire was sequenced with immunoSEQ multiplex PCR; TCRdb's copy has only in-frame clones and lacks some. Among about 25,000 clones listed, roughly 80% were seen once. The data were taken from a study of T cells in narcolepsy. The receptor was isolated from a human donor with narcolepsy. What was sequenced was CD45RA- memory CD4+ T cells from PBMCs. This chain links TRBV19 with TRBJ1-5; D may be TRBD1 (5 bases). CDR3 DNA sequence: TGTGCCAGTAGGGCCCCCGCAGGGATGGTGGGTCAGCCCCAGCATTTT. It specifies CASRAPAGMVGQPQHF.